This T cell receptor (beta chain) emerged from a study of blood T cells in healthy people across ages. The use of a sample-barcoded 5' primer and a J-beta primer mix characterized a second PCR of about 7 to 12 cycles. From the 5' RACE reads, TCRdb called clonotypes with MiXCR, one entry per CDR3 protein. Of just under 900,000 distinct CDR3 sequences listed, more than 25% are singletons. Per the germline V gene, CDR1 is ENHRY and CDR2 is SYGVKD. There are 13 residues in the CDR3. Trimming left V 9 bases short and J 4 bases short, with 13 bases between. This clonotype has at least ten counts. What was sequenced was blood. The receptor was isolated from a woman aged 80 or over in good health. The chain couples TRBV10-3 to TRBJ1-5; D may be TRBD1 (5 bases). The DNA for the CDR3 is TGTGCCATGAACGACAGAGTTAATCAGCCCCAGCATTTT. Translation: CAMNDRVNQPQHF.